The 10 T cell receptor beta chains reported below all come from one sample, sequenced in a study of blood T cell repertoires in COVID-19. Using immunoSEQ multiplex PCR, the repertoire was profiled, and TCRdb retains in-frame clones only, with some absent. This sample has 300,000 to 400,000 clones; about 89% occur once, and the top ten carry roughly 6.3%. The sequencing sample was made of peripheral blood. The source is a woman between 50 and 59 years old with COVID-19, enrolled during active disease.

The chain uses TRBV2 and TRBJ1-2, with TRBD1 identical over 8 bases. This CDR3 has 14 residues. In germline, CDR1 is SNHLY, CDR2 FYNNEI. J lost 5 bases, V lost 2 bases, and 4 bases had no gene match. CDR3 loop: CASSEKDRVYGYTF. CDR3 in DNA: TGTGCCAGCAGTGAAAAGGACAGGGTTTATGGCTACACCTTC. The whole variable domain, filled in from reference TRBV2 and TRBJ1-2, reads EPEVTQTPSHQVTQMGQEVILRCVPISNHLYFYWYRQILGQKVEFLVSFYNNEISEKSEIFDDQFSVERPDGSNFTLKIRSTKLEDSAMYFCASSEKDRVYGYTFGSGTRLTVV.

V gene TRBV5-8 combines with J gene TRBJ2-7; D is perhaps TRBD1 (6 bases). Trimming cost V 4 bases and J 3 bases, with 26 bases left between them. The CDR3 has 18 residues. Germline V lookup: CDR1 SGHTS, CDR2 YDEGEE. CDR3 nucleotides: TGTGCCAGCAGCCAGTTTTGGGGGCAGGGCGGATTCCGCTACGAGCAGTACTTC. Translating gives CASSQFWGQGGFRYEQYF.

The genes are TRBV9 and TRBJ2-7; D is possibly TRBD1 (6 bases). The CDR3 consists of 15 residues. The germline V gene encodes CDR1 SGDLS and CDR2 YYNGEE. V lost 0 bases and J lost 1, with 11 bases in between. CDR3 sequence: CASSVALDRSYEQYF. CDR3 in DNA: TGTGCCAGCAGCGTAGCGTTGGACAGATCCTACGAGCAGTACTTC.

This chain connects TRBV27 to TRBJ2-7; 7 bases agree with TRBD1. The CDR3 is 15 amino acids. The junction had 10 bases not matched to a gene; V was cut back by 6 bases and J by 2 bases. Germline V gene sequence: CDR1 MNHEY, CDR2 SMNVEV (reference sequence). The CDR3 sequence: CASRTSGQAPYEQYF. DNA of the CDR3: TGTGCCAGCAGAACGTCAGGACAGGCCCCCTACGAGCAGTACTTC.

This clone was counted a single time. The chain has TRBV27 and TRBJ1-1; no firm D call. V dropped 3 bases and J dropped 1 base, with 9 bases sitting between them. Germline assignment: CDR1 MNHEY and CDR2 SMNVEV (reference sequence). CDR3 length equals 14 residues. The CDR3 region is CASSLPERNTEAFF. The CDR3 nucleotides are TGTGCCAGCAGTTTGCCAGAAAGGAACACTGAAGCTTTCTTT.

The chain employs TRBV2 and TRBJ1-5, with 8 bases that match TRBD1. Germline CDR1 reads SNHLY; CDR2 reads FYNNEI. This CDR3 has 15 amino acids. Germline trimming cut 7 bases from V and 3 bases from J; bases unmatched to any gene: 8. The CDR3 nucleotides are TGTGCCAGCAAATGGCAGGGGGCGGTCAATCAGCCCCAGCATTTT. This translates into CASKWQGAVNQPQHF. The entire variable domain, with the rest obtained from reference TRBV2 and TRBJ1-5, is as follows: EPEVTQTPSHQVTQMGQEVILRCVPISNHLYFYWYRQILGQKVEFLVSFYNNEISEKSEIFDDQFSVERPDGSNFTLKIRSTKLEDSAMYFCASKWQGAVNQPQHFGDGTRLSIL.

This sequence joins TRBV19 and TRBJ1-4; TRBD1 matches 7 bases. The CDR3 is 16 amino acids. Germline V gene sequence: CDR1 LNHDA, CDR2 SQIVND (reference sequence). Trimming at V came to 8 bases and at J to 4 bases, leaving 13 bases not matched to a gene. CDR3 DNA sequence: TGTGCCAGTGCCCCGCAGGGGGTCAGCCGTAATGAAAAACTGTTTTTT. Its translation: CASAPQGVSRNEKLFF.

The chain uses TRBV19 and TRBJ2-1, with D possibly matching TRBD1 (6 bases). The V gene lost 9 bases and the J gene lost 6 bases, with 15 bases spanning the gap. The germline V gene encodes CDR1 LNHDA and CDR2 SQIVND (reference sequence). CDR3 size: 13 residues. The CDR3 loop reads CASNPGVGNEQFF. As DNA, the CDR3 is TGTGCCAGCAATCCAGGGGTCGGCAATGAGCAGTTCTTC.

The V call is TRBV5-4, the J call TRBJ1-1; TRBD1 is a possible D gene (6 bases). V was trimmed by 3 bases and J by 3 bases, leaving 9 bases between them. CDR1 is SGHNT and CDR2 is YYREEE in the germline V gene (reference sequence). This CDR3 is 13 amino acids long. The CDR3 DNA reads as TGTGCCAGCAGCTGGGGGGGCGACACTGAAGCTTTCTTT. Protein: CASSWGGDTEAFF.

V is TRBV9 and J is TRBJ1-1; 10 bases agree with TRBD1. J lost 5 bases, V lost 4 bases, and 8 bases had no gene match. The CDR3 runs to 15 residues. CDR1 is SGDLS, CDR2 YYNGEE, per germline. The CDR3 protein is CASSTRTGGETEAFF. Written as DNA, the CDR3 is TGTGCCAGCAGCACAAGGACAGGGGGGGAGACTGAAGCTTTCTTT.